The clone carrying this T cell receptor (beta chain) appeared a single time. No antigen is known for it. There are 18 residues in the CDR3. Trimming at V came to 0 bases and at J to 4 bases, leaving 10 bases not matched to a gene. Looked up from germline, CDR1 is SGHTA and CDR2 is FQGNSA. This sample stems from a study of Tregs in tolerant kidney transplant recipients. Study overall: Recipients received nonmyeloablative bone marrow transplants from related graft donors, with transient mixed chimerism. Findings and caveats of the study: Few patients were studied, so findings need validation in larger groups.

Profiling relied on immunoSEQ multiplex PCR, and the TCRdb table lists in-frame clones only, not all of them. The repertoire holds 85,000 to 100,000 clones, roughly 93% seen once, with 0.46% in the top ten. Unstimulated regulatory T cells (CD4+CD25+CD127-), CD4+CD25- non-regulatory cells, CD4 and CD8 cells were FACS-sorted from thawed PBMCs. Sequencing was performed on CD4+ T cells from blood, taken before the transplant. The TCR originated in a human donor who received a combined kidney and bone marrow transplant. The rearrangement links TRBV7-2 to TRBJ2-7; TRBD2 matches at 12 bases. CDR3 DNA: TGTGCCAGCAGCTTAGCCCCCCCTAGCGGGAGGGCCTATTACGAGCAGTACTTC. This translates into CASSLAPPSGRAYYEQYF.